This paragraph reports one T cell receptor beta chain. This record belongs to a study of blood T cell repertoires in COVID-19. Study-level background: The study drew acute and convalescent COVID-19 samples from the United States, Italy and Spain. T cells, B-cell-depleted T cells, or PBMCs supplied cDNA or gDNA.

Across about two dozen US areas, participants ranged in age from about 18 to 100 years. Authors' data handling: Nucleated cell number was recorded as an estimate derived from reference gene primer amplification. The assay was immunoSEQ multiplex PCR, and TCRdb's table has in-frame clones only and misses some. V and J calls plus clone size are reproduced from that table; the DNA served to infer D and trimming. Of 220,000 or so clones listed, roughly 88% are singletons. The V and J ends lost 5 bases and 1 base, in that order; junction bases with no gene match: 7. The CDR3 runs to 15 residues. Germline CDR1 SEHNR, CDR2 FQNEAQ (reference sequence).

The chain combines TRBV7-9 with TRBJ1-1; TRBD1 matches at 7 bases. Material for sequencing was PBMCs or T cells enriched from blood (not recorded which). The sequence came from a woman aged 45 to 65 with acute COVID-19. The CDR3 DNA is TGTGCCAGCAGCGCCGGACAGGCGTCGAACACTGAAGCTTTCTTT. Protein product: CASSAGQASNTEAFF.